The clone carrying this T cell receptor (beta chain) was counted a few times. One entry per CDR3 protein results from TCRdb running MiXCR on the RT-PCR reads. The sample has about 700,000 distinct CDR3 sequences; approximately 15% are singletons. This sequence originates from a female donor in good health, serving as a healthy control. The sequenced sample consisted of memory CD4+ T cells from blood.

The CDR3 here is CASSQDVISGRDTQYF. In nucleotides, the CDR3 is TGCGCCAGCAGCCAAGATGTTATAAGCGGGAGGGATACGCAGTATTTT. The chain recombines TRBV4-3 with TRBJ2-3; 9 nucleotides match TRBD2. Germline CDR1 reads LGHNA; CDR2 reads YSLEER. Trimming cost V 0 bases and J 6 bases; bases outside gene matches: 7. CDR3 length equals 16 residues.